Shown below are 9 T cell receptor beta chains from a single sample sequenced in a study of cytomegalovirus exposure and HLA in healthy donors. PCR employed 60 Vbeta and 13 Jbeta primers. Profiled with immunoSEQ multiplex PCR; TCRdb holds only in-frame clones, not every one. Altogether about 200,000 clones are present, 75% to 85% being singletons, with the ten largest covering approximately 1.5%. Sequencing was done on a sample of PBMCs. These receptors were collected from a girl aged 10-17 years in good health and CMV-seropositive.

The chain couples TRBV4-3 to TRBJ2-7, with 9 bases lining up with TRBD1. Germline V gene data show CDR1 as LGHNA and CDR2 as YSLEER. The CDR3 totals 18 residues. With V trimmed by 1 base and J by 3 bases, 13 bases remained unmatched. The CDR3 DNA reads TGCGCCAGCAGCCAAGGGACCCAACAGGGGGCGAATCGCTACGAGCAGTACTTC. Translating gives CASSQGTQQGANRYEQYF.

The chain carries TRBV25-1 and TRBJ1-6; 10 bases align to TRBD1. CDR1 is MGHDK and CDR2 is SYGVNS in the germline V gene. The trim removed 4 bases at V and 10 bases at J, leaving 7 bases unmatched. The CDR3 consists of 15 residues. CDR3 in DNA: TGTGCCAGCAGTGCCCGACAGGGGGCTCTATCACCCCTCCACTTT. Its protein product is CASSARQGALSPLHF.

The V and J genes are TRBV4-3 and TRBJ1-4; 12 bases are a match to TRBD1. Germline V CDR1 and CDR2: LGHNA, YSLEER. This CDR3 is built from 18 residues. Trimming at V came to 0 bases and at J to 2 bases, leaving 4 bases not matched to a gene. The CDR3 bases are TGCGCCAGCAGCCAAGATGGGACAGGGGGCTTGACTAATGAAAAACTGTTTTTT. It encodes CASSQDGTGGLTNEKLFF.

The chain carries TRBV5-6 and TRBJ2-1, with 8 nucleotides matching TRBD1. The CDR3 is 15 residues long. Per the germline V gene, CDR1 is SGHDT and CDR2 is YYEEEE. V was pared by 4 bases and J by 5 bases, with 8 bases of the junction left unmatched. The CDR3 bases are TGTGCCAGCAGCCGATTGGACAGGGATCACAATGAGCAGTTCTTC. It translates to CASSRLDRDHNEQFF.

A few counts support this clone. The chain has TRBV28 and TRBJ2-7, with TRBD2 as a possible D gene (5 bases). The CDR3 contains 12 residues. Germline lookup yields CDR1 MDHEN and CDR2 SYDVKM. Trimming removed 6 bases from V and 3 bases from J, with 9 bases in between. CDR3 DNA: TGTGCCAGCAGCCGGGCGGGCTACGAGCAGTACTTC. The encoded protein is CASSRAGYEQYF. Full variable domain (missing parts from reference TRBV28 and TRBJ2-7): DVKVTQSSRYLVKRTGEKVFLECVQDMDHENMFWYRQDPGLGLRLIYFSYDVKMKEKGDIPEGYSVSREKKERFSLILESASTNQTSMYLCASSRAGYEQYFGPGTRLTVT.

The sample holds a few counts of this clone. The chain couples TRBV27 to TRBJ1-1; 8 bases map to TRBD1. The CDR3 totals 13 residues. The germline V gene encodes CDR1 MNHEY and CDR2 SMNVEV (reference sequence). The V segment lost 7 bases and the J segment 5 bases; nucleotides outside the gene matches: 6. CDR3 in DNA: TGTGCCAGCAAACCACAGGGGGAGACTGAAGCTTTCTTT. Its translation: CASKPQGETEAFF.

This sequence joins TRBV4-1 and TRBJ1-1; maybe TRBD1 (5 bases). The CDR3 runs to 17 residues. Trimming stripped 0 bases from V and 4 bases from J, with 18 bases between. Germline CDR1 reads MGHRA; CDR2 reads YSYEKL. In DNA form, the CDR3 reads TGCGCCAGCAGCCAAGAAGGGGCCGCGTATCTAATCACTGAAGCTTTCTTT. Amino acid sequence: CASSQEGAAYLITEAFF.

The CDR3 loop reads CASSETGNTEAFF. The CDR3 bases are TGCGCCAGCAGTGAGACCGGGAACACTGAAGCTTTCTTT. The chain employs TRBV10-1 and TRBJ1-1; D remains ambiguous. The CDR3 has 13 amino acids. CDR1 is WNHNN, CDR2 SYGVQD, per germline (reference sequence). Trimming stripped 2 bases from V and 1 base from J, with 5 bases between.

The chain has TRBV4-3 and TRBJ2-2, with D perhaps TRBD2 (6 bases). Trimming removed 3 bases at V and 0 bases at J, with 11 bases between. CDR1 is LGHNA, CDR2 YSLEER, per germline. The CDR3 spans 16 residues. The CDR3 nucleotides are TGCGCCAGCAGCCATGCAAGCGGGTCGAACACCGGGGAGCTGTTTTTT. Translated, it gives CASSHASGSNTGELFF.